This entry lists 6 T cell receptor beta chains sequenced from one sample in a study of blood T cell repertoires in COVID-19. Sequenced by immunoSEQ multiplex PCR; TCRdb stores in-frame clones only, minus some. The data show roughly 200,000 clones, roughly 91% seen once. Source material: peripheral blood. The origin of the receptors is a man aged 40-55 years with active or convalescent COVID-19.

The rearrangement joins TRBV18 to TRBJ2-7; tentatively, D is TRBD1 (5 bases). Germline loops: CDR1 KGHSH, CDR2 LQKENI. Trimming cost V 2 bases and J 0 bases, with 11 bases left between them. The CDR3 totals 15 residues. CDR3 loop: CASSPTGQGSYEQYF. CDR3 bases: TGTGCCAGCTCACCAACGGGTCAGGGCTCCTACGAGCAGTACTTC.

This rearrangement joins TRBV19 to TRBJ1-6, with TRBD1 as a possible D gene (5 bases). Trimming took off 7 bases at V and 5 bases at J, with 21 bases between the two ends. The germline gives CDR1 LNHDA, CDR2 SQIVND (reference sequence). This CDR3 is built from 17 residues. The CDR3 DNA reads as TGTGCCAGTACCATTTTCCGGGACGGGAGAAATAATTCACCCCTCCACTTT. This codes for CASTIFRDGRNNSPLHF.

J is TRBJ2-5 and V is TRBV4-3, with TRBD1 matching 10 bases. CDR1 is LGHNA and CDR2 is YSLEER in the germline V gene. V lost 1 base, J lost 5 bases, and 4 bases stayed unmatched. The CDR3 extends over 15 amino acids. The CDR3 DNA reads as TGCGCCAGCAGCCAAGGGACAGGGGGTCTGGAGACCCAGTACTTC. Its protein is CASSQGTGGLETQYF.

The chain is built from TRBV6-5 and TRBJ2-3, with D perhaps TRBD1 (5 bases). Trimming pared 8 bases from V and 5 bases from J, leaving 14 bases between. Germline CDR1 is MNHEY and CDR2 is SVGAGI. The CDR3 extends over 13 amino acids. This CDR3 reads CASHLSGIDTQYF. Written as DNA, the CDR3 is TGTGCCAGCCACCTCTCAGGGATAGATACGCAGTATTTT.

The chain joins TRBV19 to TRBJ1-2, with 9 nucleotides matching TRBD1. Germline lookup yields CDR1 LNHDA and CDR2 SQIVND (reference sequence). Trimming removed 6 bases from V and 4 bases from J; junction bases left unmatched: 9. The CDR3 loop spans 15 amino acids. The chain's CDR3 is CASRLEQGASYGYTF. The CDR3 bases are TGTGCCAGTAGATTAGAACAGGGGGCGTCCTATGGCTACACCTTC.

CDR3 loop: CASSTSGGGTDTQYF. In nucleotides, the CDR3 is TGTGCCAGCAGCACTAGCGGGGGGGGCACAGATACGCAGTATTTT. The chain recombines TRBV2 with TRBJ2-3, with TRBD2 matching over 13 bases. Germline assignment: CDR1 SNHLY and CDR2 FYNNEI. CDR3 length: 15 amino acids. With V trimmed by 6 bases and J by 1 base, 1 base remained unmatched.